Shown below are 8 T cell receptor beta chains from a single sample sequenced in a study of CD8+CD57+ T cells in acquired aplastic anemia (dated by TCRdb to about 2018). These reads were obtained on an Illumina HiSeq 2000. Genomic DNA was used as template for profiling of TCR beta VDJ combinations and CDR3 sequences. In-frame beta chains were kept once TCRdb had trimmed the public reads at Q25 with fastp and called clones with MiXCR. All rows with the same CDR3 protein become a single entry with the most common DNA and genes. Here the sample has about 210,000 distinct CDR3 sequences; around 60% occur a single time. The ten largest account for 25% to 30% of the sample. The sample consisted of sorted CD4+, CD8+, or CD8+CD57+ T cells (not recorded which) from PBMCs. Every receptor here comes from a human donor in good health.

The chain carries TRBV7-2 and TRBJ2-7; 9 positions agree with TRBD2. Germline-derived CDR1 and CDR2 are SGHTA and FQGNSA. J lost 4 bases, V lost 7 bases, and 14 bases had no gene match. This CDR3 comprises 16 residues. The CDR3 bases are TGTGCCAGCACCTCCATCCCTGCGGGAGGGTGGTACGAGCAGTACTTC. Translated: CASTSIPAGGWYEQYF.

The chain uses TRBV7-2 and TRBJ1-1; possibly TRBD1 for D (5 bases). Germline CDR1 and CDR2: SGHTA and FQGNSA. Between the trimmed V and J ends, which lost 2 bases and 4 bases, there was a span of 8 bases. The CDR3 extends over 13 amino acids. The CDR3 DNA sequence: TGTGCCAGCAGCTTAAGACAGAGCACTGAAGCTTTCTTT. Protein sequence: CASSLRQSTEAFF.

V is TRBV19 and J is TRBJ2-1, with 7 positions matching TRBD1. From germline, CDR1 is LNHDA and CDR2 SQIVND (reference sequence). This CDR3 is built from 13 residues. V dropped 3 bases and J dropped 12; count of bases not matched to a gene: 8. In DNA, the CDR3 is TGTGCCAGTAGTATTGCAGGGGGAGATACGCAGTTCTTC. Residues: CASSIAGGDTQFF.

This clonotype showed up many times. The chain combines TRBV2 with TRBJ2-7; tentative D call: TRBD1 (5 bases). V was shortened by 4 bases and J by 4 bases, with 11 bases between the two germline ends. The CDR3 length is 13 residues. Germline CDR1 SNHLY, CDR2 FYNNEI. CDR3 sequence: CASSVGVGYEQYF. The CDR3 DNA sequence: TGTGCCAGCAGTGTAGGGGTGGGTTACGAGCAGTACTTC. The whole variable domain, filled in from reference TRBV2 and TRBJ2-7, reads EPEVTQTPSHQVTQMGQEVILRCVPISNHLYFYWYRQILGQKVEFLVSFYNNEISEKSEIFDDQFSVERPDGSNFTLKIRSTKLEDSAMYFCASSVGVGYEQYFGPGTRLTVT.

The CDR3, as DNA: TGTGCCAGCAGCTCACCGGGACAGGGCCGGGGCTACACCTTC. Encoded protein: CASSSPGQGRGYTF. This chain uses TRBV7-9 with TRBJ1-2; 9 bases align to TRBD1. The CDR3 spans 14 residues. Losses at the gene ends were 4 bases for V and 8 bases for J; bases not matched to a gene: 8. The V gene's germline CDR1 is SEHNR and CDR2 FQNEAQ (reference sequence).

A note on this clonotype: The junction and the germline gene differ at one end; a read error may be behind it. This chain uses TRBV7-6 with TRBJ2-7, with 9 bases aligning to TRBD1. This CDR3 has 15 amino acids. Germline values: CDR1 SGHVS, CDR2 FNYEAQ. CDR3 DNA sequence: TGTGCCAGTAGCCCCACGGGGACAGGGAGGATCGAGCATTACTTC. Residues: CASSPTGTGRIEHYF.

The chain is built from TRBV2 and TRBJ2-7; tentatively, D is TRBD1 or TRBD2 (5 bases each). V was cut by 5 bases and J by 4 bases, with 18 bases left in between. Germline assignment: CDR1 SNHLY and CDR2 FYNNEI. The CDR3 covers 15 residues. CDR3 loop: CASSRGGAGAYEQYF. DNA for the CDR3: TGTGCCAGCAGTCGGGGCGGAGCCGGGGCGTACGAGCAGTACTTC.

J is TRBJ2-7 and V is TRBV6-1; TRBD2 matches at 13 bases. J lost 3 bases, V lost 4 bases, and 3 bases had no gene match. The germline V gene encodes CDR1 MNHNS and CDR2 SASEGT. The CDR3 length is 15 residues. The CDR3 DNA reads TGTGCCAGCAGTGCGACTAGCGGGGGGAGCTACGAGCAGTACTTC. This codes for CASSATSGGSYEQYF.